This entry is about one TCR beta chain. V gave up 0 bases and J gave up 6 bases, with 9 bases separating them. CDR3 length equals 13 residues. CDR1 and CDR2 (germline): SGHRS, YFSETQ. These data come from a study of technical replicates of blood from four donors. The method was immunoSEQ multiplex PCR; TCRdb's version includes in-frame clones alone and lacks a portion of them. The table includes about 75,000 clones, approximately 92% detected once. This chain joins TRBV5-1 and TRBJ1-2; TRBD1 is a possible D gene (5 bases). This TCR derives from a human donor in good health. Sequenced input: T cells isolated from PBMCs. This CDR3 is CASSLAPGNGYTF. The DNA of the CDR3 is TGCGCCAGCAGCTTGGCCCCAGGGAATGGCTACACCTTC.